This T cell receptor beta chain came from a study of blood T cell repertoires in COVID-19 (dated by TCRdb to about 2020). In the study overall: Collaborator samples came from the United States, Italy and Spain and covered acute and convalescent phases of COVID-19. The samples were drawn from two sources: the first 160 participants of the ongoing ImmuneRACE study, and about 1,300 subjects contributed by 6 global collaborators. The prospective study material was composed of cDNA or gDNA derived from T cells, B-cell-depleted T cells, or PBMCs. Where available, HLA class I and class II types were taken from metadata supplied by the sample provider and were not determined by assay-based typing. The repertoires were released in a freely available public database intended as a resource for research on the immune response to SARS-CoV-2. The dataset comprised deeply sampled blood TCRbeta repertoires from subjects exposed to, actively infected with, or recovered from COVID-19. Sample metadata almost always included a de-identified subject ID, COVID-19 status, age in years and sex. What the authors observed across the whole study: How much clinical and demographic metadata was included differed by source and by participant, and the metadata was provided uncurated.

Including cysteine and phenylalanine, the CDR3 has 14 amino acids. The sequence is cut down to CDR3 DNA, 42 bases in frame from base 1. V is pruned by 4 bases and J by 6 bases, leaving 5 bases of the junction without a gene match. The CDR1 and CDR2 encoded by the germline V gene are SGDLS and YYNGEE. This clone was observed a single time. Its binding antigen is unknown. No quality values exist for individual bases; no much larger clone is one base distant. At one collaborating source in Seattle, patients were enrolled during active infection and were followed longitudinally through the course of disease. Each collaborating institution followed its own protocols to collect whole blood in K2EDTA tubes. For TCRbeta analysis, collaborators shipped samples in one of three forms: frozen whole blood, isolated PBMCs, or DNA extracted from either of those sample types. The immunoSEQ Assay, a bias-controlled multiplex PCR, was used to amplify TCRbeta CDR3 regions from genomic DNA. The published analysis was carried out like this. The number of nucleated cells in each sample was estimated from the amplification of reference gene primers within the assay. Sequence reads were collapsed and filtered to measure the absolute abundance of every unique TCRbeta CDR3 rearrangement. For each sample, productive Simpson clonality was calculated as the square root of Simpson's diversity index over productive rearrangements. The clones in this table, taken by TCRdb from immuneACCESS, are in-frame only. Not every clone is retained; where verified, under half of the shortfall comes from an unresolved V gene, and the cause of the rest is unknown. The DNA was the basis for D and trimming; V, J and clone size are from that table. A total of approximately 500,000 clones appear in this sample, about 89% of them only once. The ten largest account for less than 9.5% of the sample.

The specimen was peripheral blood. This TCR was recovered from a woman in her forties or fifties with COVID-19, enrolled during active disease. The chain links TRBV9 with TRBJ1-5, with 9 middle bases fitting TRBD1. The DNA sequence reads TGTGCCAGCAGCACCGGGACAGGGAGTCAGCCCCAGCATTTT. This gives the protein CASSTGTGSQPQHF.